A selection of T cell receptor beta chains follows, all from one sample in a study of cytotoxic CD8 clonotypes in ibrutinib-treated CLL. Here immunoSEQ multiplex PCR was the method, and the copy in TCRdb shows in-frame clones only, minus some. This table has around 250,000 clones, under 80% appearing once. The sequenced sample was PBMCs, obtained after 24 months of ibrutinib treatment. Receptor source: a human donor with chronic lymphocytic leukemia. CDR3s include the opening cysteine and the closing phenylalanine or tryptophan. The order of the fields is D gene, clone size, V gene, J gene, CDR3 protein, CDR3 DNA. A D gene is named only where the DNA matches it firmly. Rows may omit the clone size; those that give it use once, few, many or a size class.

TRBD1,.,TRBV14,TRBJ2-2,CASSPRGLDTGELFF,TGTGCCAGCAGCCCGAGGGGGCTGGACACCGGGGAGCTGTTTTTT
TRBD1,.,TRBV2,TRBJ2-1,CASSAPGQPYNEQFF,TGTGCCAGCAGCGCACCGGGACAGCCTTACAATGAGCAGTTCTTC
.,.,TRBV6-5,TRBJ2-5,CASSPAGQGTQYF,TGTGCCAGCAGTCCCGCGGGACAAGGGACCCAGTACTTC
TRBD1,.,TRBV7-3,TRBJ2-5,CASSPQGSQETQYF,TGTGCCAGCAGCCCACAGGGGAGCCAAGAGACCCAGTACTTC
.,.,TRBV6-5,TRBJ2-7,CASSYDWTSYEQYF,TGTGCCAGCAGTTACGACTGGACCTCCTACGAGCAGTACTTC
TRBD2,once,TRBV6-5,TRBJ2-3,CASSYARGGADTQYF,TGTGCCAGCAGTTACGCCCGTGGGGGGGCAGATACGCAGTATTTT
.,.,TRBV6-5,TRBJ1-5,CASSYGGGNNQPQHF,TGTGCCAGCAGTTACGGTGGGGGAAACAATCAGCCCCAGCATTTT
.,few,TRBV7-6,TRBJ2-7,CASSRGEMAYEQYF,TGTGCCAGCTCGAGGGGGGAGATGGCCTACGAGCAGTACTTC
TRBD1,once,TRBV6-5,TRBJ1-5,CAGRRGDQPQHF,TGTGCCGGACGCAGGGGGGATCAGCCCCAGCATTTT
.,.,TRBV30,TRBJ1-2,CAWIGDKNYGYTF,TGTGCCTGGATAGGTGATAAGAACTATGGCTACACCTTC
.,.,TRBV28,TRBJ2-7,CASSLPRAYLSSYEQYF,TGTGCCAGCAGCTTGCCCAGGGCGTACCTCAGCTCCTACGAGCAGTACTTC
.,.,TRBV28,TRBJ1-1,CASSLTELNTEAFF,TGTGCCAGCAGTCTAACAGAGCTGAACACTGAAGCTTTCTTT
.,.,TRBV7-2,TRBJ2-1,CASSSHGASPYNEQFF,TGTGCCAGCAGCTCACATGGGGCATCACCCTACAATGAGCAGTTCTTC
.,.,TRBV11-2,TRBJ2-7,CASSLRAGWVLDEQYF,TGTGCCAGCAGCTTGCGCGCGGGGTGGGTCCTCGACGAGCAGTACTTC
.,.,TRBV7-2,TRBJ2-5,CASSPGLSQETQYF,TGTGCCAGCAGCCCTGGACTGTCCCAAGAGACCCAGTACTTC
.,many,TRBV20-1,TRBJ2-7,CSVPTGDEQYF,TGCAGTGTACCGACGGGGGACGAGCAGTACTTC
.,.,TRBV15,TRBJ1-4,CATSGSGAVEKLFF,TGTGCCACCAGCGGAAGTGGCGCGGTTGAAAAACTGTTTTTT
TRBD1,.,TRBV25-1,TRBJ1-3,CASSPRGQGASGNTIYF,TGTGCCAGCAGTCCCCGGGGACAGGGGGCGTCGGGAAACACCATATATTTT
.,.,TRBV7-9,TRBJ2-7,CASSLSLPRGEQYF,TGTGCCAGCAGCTTATCCCTCCCCCGGGGCGAGCAGTACTTC
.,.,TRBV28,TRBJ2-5,CASGPYGQETQYF,TGTGCCAGCGGCCCTTATGGGCAAGAGACCCAGTACTTC
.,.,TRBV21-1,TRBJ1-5,CASSKVPAGYSCNQPQHF,.
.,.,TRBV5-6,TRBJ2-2,CASSFATGFTGELFF,TGTGCCAGCAGCTTTGCGACGGGATTCACCGGGGAGCTGTTTTTT
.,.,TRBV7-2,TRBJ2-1,CASTAVGAGVGNEQFF,TGTGCCAGCACCGCCGTGGGGGCGGGAGTAGGCAATGAGCAGTTCTTC
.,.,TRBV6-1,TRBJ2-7,CASSLLGEQYF,TGTGCCAGCAGCTTGCTTGGGGAGCAGTACTTC
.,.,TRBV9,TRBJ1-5,CASSPRTSGPQHF,TGTGCCAGCAGCCCCCGGACATCTGGGCCCCAGCATTTT
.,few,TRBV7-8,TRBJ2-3,CASSQNVGANTQYF,TGTGCCAGCAGCCAAAACGTAGGGGCGAATACGCAGTATTTT
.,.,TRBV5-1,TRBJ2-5,CASSLLRPTQETQYF,TGCGCCAGCAGCTTGTTACGGCCAACTCAAGAGACCCAGTACTTC
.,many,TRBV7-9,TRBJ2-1,CASSLGRRGRPNEQFF,TGTGCCAGCAGCTTAGGGCGGCGGGGTCGGCCCAATGAGCAGTTCTTC
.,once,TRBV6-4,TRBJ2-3,CASSDHNTDTQYF,TGTGCCAGCAGTGACCACAACACAGATACGCAGTATTTT
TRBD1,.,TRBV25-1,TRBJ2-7,CASSDTGAGYEQYF,TGTGCCAGCAGTGATACAGGGGCGGGCTACGAGCAGTACTTC
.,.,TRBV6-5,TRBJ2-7,CASSSGGDEQYF,TGTGCCAGCAGTTCTGGAGGGGACGAGCAGTACTTC
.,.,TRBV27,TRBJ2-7,CASSSPEGTSYEQYF,TGTGCCAGCAGTTCTCCGGAGGGGACCTCCTACGAGCAGTACTTC
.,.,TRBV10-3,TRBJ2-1,CAISGAYNEQFF,TGTGCCATCAGTGGCGCTTACAATGAGCAGTTCTTC
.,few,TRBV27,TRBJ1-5,CASSYSNQPQHF,TGTGCCAGCAGTTATAGCAATCAGCCCCAGCATTTT
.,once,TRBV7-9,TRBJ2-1,CASSPGGGDNEQFF,TGTGCCAGCAGCCCCGGGGGAGGTGACAATGAGCAGTTCTTC